This T cell receptor (beta chain) was recorded in a study of blood T cell repertoires in COVID-19. Study context: Sources were T cells, B-cell-depleted T cells, or PBMCs; the material itself was cDNA or gDNA.

CDR1 LNHDA and CDR2 SQIVND come from the germline V gene (reference sequence). The CDR3 covers 13 residues. The V gene lost 1 base and the J gene lost 4 bases, with 5 bases spanning the gap. In the original analysis: Nucleated cell counts were estimated from reference gene primer amplification. The data were produced by immunoSEQ multiplex PCR, yet TCRdb's version contains in-frame clones alone and is incomplete. Clone size and V and J calls were adopted from that table, with D and trimming inferred from the DNA. The sample holds 65,000 to 90,000 clones, about 87% seen once. The sequenced material came from peripheral blood. This sequence was found in an elderly woman with acute or convalescent COVID-19. This rearrangement joins TRBV19 to TRBJ1-5; D is unclear. The CDR3 nucleotides read TGTGCCAGTAGTATAGCCCCAAATCAGCCCCAGCATTTT. Amino acids: CASSIAPNQPQHF.